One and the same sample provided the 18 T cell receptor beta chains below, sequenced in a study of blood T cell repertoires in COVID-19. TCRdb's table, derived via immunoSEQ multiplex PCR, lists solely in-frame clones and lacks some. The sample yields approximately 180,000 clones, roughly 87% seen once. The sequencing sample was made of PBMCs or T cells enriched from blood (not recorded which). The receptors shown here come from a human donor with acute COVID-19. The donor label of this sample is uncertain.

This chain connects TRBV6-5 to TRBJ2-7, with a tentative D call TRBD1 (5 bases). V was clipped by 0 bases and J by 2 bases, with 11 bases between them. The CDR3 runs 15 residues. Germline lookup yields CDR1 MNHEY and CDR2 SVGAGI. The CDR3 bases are TGTGCCAGCAGTTACTCGTCGGCAGGGCCCTACGAGCAGTACTTC. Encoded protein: CASSYSSAGPYEQYF.

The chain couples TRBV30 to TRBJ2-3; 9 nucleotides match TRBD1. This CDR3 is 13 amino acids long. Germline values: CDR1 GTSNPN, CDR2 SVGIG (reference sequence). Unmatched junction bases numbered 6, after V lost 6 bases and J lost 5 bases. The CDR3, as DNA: TGTGCCTGTCAACAGGGGGCTGGAGATACGCAGTATTTT. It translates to CACQQGAGDTQYF.

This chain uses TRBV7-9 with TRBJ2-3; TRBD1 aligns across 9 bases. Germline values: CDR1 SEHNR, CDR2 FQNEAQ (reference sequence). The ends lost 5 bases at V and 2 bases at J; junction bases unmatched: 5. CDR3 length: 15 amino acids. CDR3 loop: CASSARDRDTDTQYF. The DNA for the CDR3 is TGTGCCAGCAGCGCCCGGGACAGGGACACAGATACGCAGTATTTT.

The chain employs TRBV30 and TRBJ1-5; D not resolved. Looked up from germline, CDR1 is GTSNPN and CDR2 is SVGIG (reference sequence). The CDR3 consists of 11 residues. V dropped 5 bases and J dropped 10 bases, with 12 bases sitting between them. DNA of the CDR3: TGTGCCTGGGCCCACTCGGGACCCCAGCATTTT. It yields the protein CAWAHSGPQHF.

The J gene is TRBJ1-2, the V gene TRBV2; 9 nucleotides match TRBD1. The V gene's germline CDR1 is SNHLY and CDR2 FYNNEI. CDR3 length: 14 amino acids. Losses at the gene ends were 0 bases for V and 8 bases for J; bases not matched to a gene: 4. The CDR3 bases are TGTGCCAGCAGTGAAGCGGGGACAGGGAACGGCTACACCTTC. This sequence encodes CASSEAGTGNGYTF.

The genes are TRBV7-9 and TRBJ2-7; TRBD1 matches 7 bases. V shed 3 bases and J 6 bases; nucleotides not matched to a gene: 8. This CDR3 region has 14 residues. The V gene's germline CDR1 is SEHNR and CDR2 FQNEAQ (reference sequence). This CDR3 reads CASSLSQGESEQYF. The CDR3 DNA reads TGTGCCAGCAGCTTGAGTCAGGGGGAATCCGAGCAGTACTTC.

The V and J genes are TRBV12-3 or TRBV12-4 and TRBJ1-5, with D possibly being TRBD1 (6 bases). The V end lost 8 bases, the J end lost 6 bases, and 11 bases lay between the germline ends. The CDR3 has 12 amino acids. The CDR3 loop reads CASGQRAQPQHF. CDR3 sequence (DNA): TGTGCCAGCGGACAGAGGGCTCAGCCCCAGCATTTT.

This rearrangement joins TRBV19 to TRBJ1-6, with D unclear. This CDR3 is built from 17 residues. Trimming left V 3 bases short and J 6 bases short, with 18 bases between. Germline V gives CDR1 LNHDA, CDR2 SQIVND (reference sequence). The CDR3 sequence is CASSISSIMGRNSPLHF. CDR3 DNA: TGTGCCAGTAGTATCTCATCAATCATGGGCCGTAATTCACCCCTCCACTTT.

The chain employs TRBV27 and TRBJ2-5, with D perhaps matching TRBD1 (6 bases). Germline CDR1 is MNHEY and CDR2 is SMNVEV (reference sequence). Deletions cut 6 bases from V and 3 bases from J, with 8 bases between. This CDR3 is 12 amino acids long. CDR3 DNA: TGTGCCAGCAGACAGGGAAAAGAGACCCAGTACTTC. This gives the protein CASRQGKETQYF.

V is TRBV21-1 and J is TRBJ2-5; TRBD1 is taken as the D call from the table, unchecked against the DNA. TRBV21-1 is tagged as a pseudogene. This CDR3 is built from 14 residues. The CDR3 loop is CASSKANRMETQYF. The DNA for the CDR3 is TGTGCCAGCAGCAAAGCTAACAGGATGGAGACCCAGTACTTC.

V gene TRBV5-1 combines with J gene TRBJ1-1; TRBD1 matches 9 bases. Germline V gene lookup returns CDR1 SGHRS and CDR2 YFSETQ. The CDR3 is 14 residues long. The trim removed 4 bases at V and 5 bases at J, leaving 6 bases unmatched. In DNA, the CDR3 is TGCGCCAGCAGCAGGGGACAGGGATGGACTGAAGCTTTCTTT. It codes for CASSRGQGWTEAFF.

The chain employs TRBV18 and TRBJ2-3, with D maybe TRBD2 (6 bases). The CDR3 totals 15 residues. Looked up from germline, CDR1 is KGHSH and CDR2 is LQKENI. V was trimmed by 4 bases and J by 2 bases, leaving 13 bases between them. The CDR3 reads CASSLGTLPTDTQYF. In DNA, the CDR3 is TGTGCCAGCTCACTTGGGACTTTACCCACAGATACGCAGTATTTT.

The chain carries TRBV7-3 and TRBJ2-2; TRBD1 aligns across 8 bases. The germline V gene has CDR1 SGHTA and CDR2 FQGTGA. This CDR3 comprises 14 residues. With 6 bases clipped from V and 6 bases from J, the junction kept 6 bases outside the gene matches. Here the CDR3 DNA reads TGTGCCAGCAGGGTACAGGGGGACGCCGGGGAGCTGTTTTTT. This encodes CASRVQGDAGELFF.

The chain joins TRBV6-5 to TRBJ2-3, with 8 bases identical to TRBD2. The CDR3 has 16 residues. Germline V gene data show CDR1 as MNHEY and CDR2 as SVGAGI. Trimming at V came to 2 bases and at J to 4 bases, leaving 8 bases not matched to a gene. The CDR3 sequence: CASSYRGAGVPDTQYF. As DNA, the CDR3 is TGTGCCAGCAGTTACCGTGGAGCGGGGGTCCCAGATACGCAGTATTTT.

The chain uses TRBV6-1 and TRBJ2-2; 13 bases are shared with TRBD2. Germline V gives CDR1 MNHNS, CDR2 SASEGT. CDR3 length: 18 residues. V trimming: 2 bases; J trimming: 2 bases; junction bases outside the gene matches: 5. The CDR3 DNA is TGTGCCAGCAGTGAACGGAGACTAGCGGGGGGAAACACCGGGGAGCTGTTTTTT. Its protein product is CASSERRLAGGNTGELFF.

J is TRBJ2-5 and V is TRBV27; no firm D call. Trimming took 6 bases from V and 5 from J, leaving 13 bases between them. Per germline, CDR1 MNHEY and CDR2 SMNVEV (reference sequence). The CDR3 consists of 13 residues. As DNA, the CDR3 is TGTGCCAGCAGCCACACTGACTGGGAGACCCAGTACTTC. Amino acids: CASSHTDWETQYF.

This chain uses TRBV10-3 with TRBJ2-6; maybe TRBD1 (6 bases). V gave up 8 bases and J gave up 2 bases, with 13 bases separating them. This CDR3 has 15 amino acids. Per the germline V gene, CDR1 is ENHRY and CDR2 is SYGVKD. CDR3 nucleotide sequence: TGTGCCATCGGACCGGCAGGGGCTGGGGCCAACGTCCTGACTTTC. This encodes CAIGPAGAGANVLTF.

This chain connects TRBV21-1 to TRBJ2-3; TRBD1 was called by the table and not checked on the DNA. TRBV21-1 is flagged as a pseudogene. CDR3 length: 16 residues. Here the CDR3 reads CASSRTALKGIDTQYF. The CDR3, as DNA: TGTGCCAGCAGCCGGACAGCCCTTAAGGGTATAGATACGCAGTATTTT.